This is a list of T cell receptor beta chains from one sample in a study of T cells after yellow fever vaccination. TCRdb re-called the 5' RACE reads with MiXCR, one entry per CDR3 protein. This table has roughly 120,000 distinct CDR3 sequences, 7.2% appearing once. Material: CD4+ T cells sorted from PBMCs, obtained roughly 45 days after the first yellow fever vaccination. These receptors came from a man between 18 and 29 years old who received the YFV17D yellow fever vaccine. The CDR3 runs from the conserved cysteine through the conserved F or W. D genes are given only for firm matches. Size is stated for part of the rows, as once, few or many counts, or as a class when the clone is expanded.

J gene,clone size,D gene,V gene,CDR3 protein,CDR3 DNA
TRBJ1-1,many,TRBD1,TRBV7-2,CASSRGQGGEAFF,TGTGCCAGCAGCAGGGGACAGGGTGGTGAAGCTTTCTTT
TRBJ1-1,few,TRBD1,TRBV5-1,CASSAQGAIAEAFF,TGCGCCAGCAGCGCACAGGGGGCGATAGCTGAAGCTTTCTTT
TRBJ2-1,many,TRBD2,TRBV20-1,CSAARAGGIYNEQFF,TGCAGTGCTGCCCGAGCGGGGGGTATCTACAATGAGCAGTTCTTC
TRBJ2-3,many,-,TRBV7-2,CASSSVEGSVDTQYF,TGTGCCAGCAGCTCCGTGGAGGGGTCCGTCGATACGCAGTATTTT
TRBJ2-5,many,-,TRBV20-1,CSARFSGETQYF,TGCAGTGCTAGATTCAGCGGGGAGACCCAGTACTTC
TRBJ2-6,few,-,TRBV12-3/TRBV12-4,CACSLAPGGSSGANVLTF,TGTGCCTGCAGTTTAGCCCCCGGCGGCAGCTCTGGGGCCAACGTCCTGACTTTC
TRBJ2-1,many,TRBD2,TRBV6-5,CASGGDGNEQFF,TGTGCCAGCGGGGGGGACGGCAATGAGCAGTTCTTC
TRBJ2-5,many,-,TRBV6-2/TRBV6-3,CASSYVRETNQETQYF,TGTGCCAGCAGTTACGTCAGGGAAACCAACCAAGAGACCCAGTACTTC
TRBJ2-5,many,-,TRBV5-1,CASSLGVGETQYF,TGCGCCAGCAGCTTGGGCGTTGGGGAGACCCAGTACTTC
TRBJ2-2,few,-,TRBV20-1,CSAAPLYGAMNTGELFF,TGCAGTGCTGCACCCCTGTACGGGGCGATGAACACCGGGGAGCTGTTTTTT
TRBJ1-1,many,-,TRBV4-1,CASSQRINMNTEAFF,TGCGCCAGCAGCCAGAGGATAAACATGAACACTGAAGCTTTCTTT
TRBJ1-3,-,-,TRBV5-5,CASSPGLTLNTIYF,TGTGCCAGCAGCCCGGGGCTAACTCTAAACACCATATATTTT
TRBJ2-3,few,-,TRBV9,CASSVATSTDTQYF,TGTGCCAGCAGCGTAGCTACTTCCACAGATACGCAGTATTTT
TRBJ2-5,many,-,TRBV5-1,CASAVQGGETQYF,TGCGCCAGCGCGGTGCAGGGTGGTGAGACCCAGTACTTC
TRBJ2-5,many,-,TRBV5-1,CASSARAAGQQETQYF,TGCGCCAGCAGCGCCCGGGCAGCGGGACAGCAAGAGACCCAGTACTTC
TRBJ2-5,many,-,TRBV6-5,CASSSSTETQYF,TGTGCCAGCAGTTCATCCACGGAGACCCAGTACTTC
TRBJ2-5,many,TRBD2,TRBV5-1,CASSYSGGGEETQYF,TGCGCCAGCAGCTATAGCGGGGGGGGAGAAGAGACCCAGTACTTC
TRBJ2-5,many,-,TRBV25-1,CASSEWQEETQYF,TGTGCCAGCAGTGAATGGCAGGAAGAGACCCAGTACTTC
TRBJ2-5,many,-,TRBV6-2/TRBV6-3,CASSPDYQETQYF,TGTGCCAGCAGTCCCGACTACCAAGAGACCCAGTACTTC
TRBJ1-4,many,TRBD1,TRBV5-1,CASSSTGNNEKLFF,TGCGCCAGCAGCTCGACAGGGAATAATGAAAAACTGTTTTTT
TRBJ1-2,many,-,TRBV20-1,CSARHMGGKGGYTF,TGCAGTGCTAGACATATGGGGGGAAAGGGAGGCTACACCTTC
TRBJ2-7,many,-,TRBV4-3,CASSQDLGVYEQYF,TGCGCCAGCAGCCAAGATCTGGGTGTTTACGAGCAGTACTTC
TRBJ2-2,many,-,TRBV7-2,CASSLVSETGELFF,TGTGCCAGCAGCTTAGTCTCGGAAACCGGGGAGCTGTTTTTT
TRBJ1-2,many,-,TRBV5-1,CASSQDIESYTF,TGCGCCAGCAGCCAAGACATCGAGAGCTACACCTTC
TRBJ2-2,many,TRBD1,TRBV5-1,CASNSGTGAAGELFF,TGCGCCAGCAACTCCGGGACAGGGGCGGCCGGGGAGCTGTTTTTT
TRBJ1-1,many,TRBD1,TRBV7-9,CASSRGQAEAFF,TGTGCCAGCAGCCGGGGACAGGCAGAAGCTTTCTTT
TRBJ2-7,many,-,TRBV29-1,CSVTGPSYEQYF,TGCAGCGTTACAGGCCCGTCCTACGAGCAGTACTTC
TRBJ1-2,many,-,TRBV7-2,CASSEMTVKGGYTF,TGTGCCAGCAGCGAGATGACGGTGAAGGGCGGCTACACCTTC
TRBJ2-5,many,-,TRBV25-1,CASRGTGGEQETQYF,TGTGCCAGCAGGGGGACGGGCGGGGAACAAGAGACCCAGTACTTC
TRBJ2-2,many,TRBD1,TRBV5-5,CASSGAHRGFTGELFF,TGTGCCAGCAGTGGAGCCCACAGGGGTTTCACCGGGGAGCTGTTTTTT
TRBJ2-1,many,-,TRBV20-1,CSASPQGNEQFF,TGCAGTGCTAGCCCCCAGGGGAATGAGCAGTTCTTC
TRBJ2-5,many,-,TRBV7-2,CASSPRGRGETQYF,TGTGCCAGCAGCCCTCGGGGAAGGGGAGAGACCCAGTACTTC
TRBJ1-1,-,-,TRBV5-1,CASSLDKGQPNTEAFF,TGCGCCAGCAGCTTGGATAAGGGACAACCGAACACTGAAGCTTTCTTT
TRBJ2-2,many,TRBD1,TRBV6-2/TRBV6-3,CASSYRGRVTGELFF,TGTGCCAGCAGTTACAGGGGGCGCGTCACCGGGGAGCTGTTTTTT
TRBJ2-2,-,TRBD2,TRBV7-9,CASSSLPSGGDTGELFF,TGTGCCAGCAGCTCCCTCCCTAGCGGGGGGGACACCGGGGAGCTGTTTTTT
TRBJ2-3,many,-,TRBV4-1,CASSQDPQGRGDTQYF,TGCGCCAGCAGCCAAGATCCTCAGGGTCGGGGAGATACGCAGTATTTT
TRBJ2-3,few,TRBD2,TRBV4-2,CASSQDGLAGERHTQYF,TGTGCCAGCAGCCAAGACGGGTTAGCGGGGGAAAGGCATACGCAGTATTTT
TRBJ1-1,many,-,TRBV7-3,CASSPGGTTNTEAFF,TGTGCCAGCAGCCCGGGGGGGACAACGAACACTGAAGCTTTCTTT